This T cell receptor beta chain emerged from a study of beta chain features in type 1 diabetes. General study results and limits: A closer apparent resemblance between naive, central memory and Treg TCRB repertoires was seen in patients than in healthy donors. Type 1 diabetes patients had moderately but significantly shorter TCRB CDR3s in all four CD4+ subsets.

This clone came up a few times. The antigen remains unidentified. The V end was cut by 5 bases, the J end by 4 bases, with 21 bases between. Per the germline V gene, CDR1 is SEHNR and CDR2 is FQNEAQ (reference sequence). The CDR3 has 16 residues. Heparinised blood was drawn once per donor, averaging roughly 110 mL. What was sequenced were expressed TCRB transcripts, since all of the isolated RNA had been reverse transcribed. Generated by immunoSEQ multiplex PCR, the TCRdb table keeps only in-frame clones and is missing some. The table has under 300,000 clones, about 24% seen once; the top ten hold about 0.011%.

V and J are TRBV7-9 and TRBJ2-7; a weak D match, TRBD2 (6 bases). Sequencing was carried out using naive CD4+ T cells from blood. The sequence came from a woman in her twenties or thirties with type 1 diabetes. CDR3 bases: TGTGCCAGCAGCCCTGGTCTGGGGGAGGTCGCGTACGAGCAGTACTTC. This sequence encodes CASSPGLGEVAYEQYF.